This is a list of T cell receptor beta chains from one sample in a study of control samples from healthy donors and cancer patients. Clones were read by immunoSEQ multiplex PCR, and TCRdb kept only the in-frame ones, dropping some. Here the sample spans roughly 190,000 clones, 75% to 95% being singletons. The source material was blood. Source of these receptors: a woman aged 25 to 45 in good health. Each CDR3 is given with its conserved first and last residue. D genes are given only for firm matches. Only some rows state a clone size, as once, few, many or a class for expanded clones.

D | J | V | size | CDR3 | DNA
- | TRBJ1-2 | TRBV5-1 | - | CASSTGQTNYGYTF | TGCGCCAGCAGCACCGGACAGACTAACTATGGCTACACCTTC
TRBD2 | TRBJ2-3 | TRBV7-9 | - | CASSLDGGEDTQYF | TGTGCCAGCAGCTTAGACGGGGGGGAAGATACGCAGTATTTT
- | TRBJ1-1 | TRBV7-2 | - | CASSATGNTEAFF | TGTGCCAGCAGCGCCACAGGGAACACTGAAGCTTTCTTT
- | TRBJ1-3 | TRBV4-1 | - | CASSQDRVGNTIYF | TGCGCCAGCAGCCAAGACAGGGTTGGAAACACCATATATTTT
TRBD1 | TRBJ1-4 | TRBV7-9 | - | CASSLTTGGDEKLFF | TGTGCCAGCAGCTTAACGACAGGGGGCGATGAAAAACTGTTTTTT
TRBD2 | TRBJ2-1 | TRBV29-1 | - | CSVGASGNNEQFF | TGCAGCGTTGGGGCTAGCGGTAACAATGAGCAGTTCTTC
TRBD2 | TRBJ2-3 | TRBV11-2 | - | CASRDLAGGFDTQYF | TGTGCCAGCAGAGATCTAGCGGGGGGGTTTGATACGCAGTATTTT
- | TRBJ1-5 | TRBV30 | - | CAWSSGGRQPQHF | TGTGCCTGGAGTTCGGGGGGCCGTCAGCCCCAGCATTTT
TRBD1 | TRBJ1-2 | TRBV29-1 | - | CSVAPQGARGYTF | TGCAGCGTTGCCCCACAGGGGGCGCGGGGCTACACCTTC
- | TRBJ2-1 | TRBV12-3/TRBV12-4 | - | CASSSRGFNEQFF | TGTGCCAGCAGTTCTCGCGGGTTCAATGAGCAGTTCTTC
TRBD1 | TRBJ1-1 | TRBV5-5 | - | CASSLGQGKGEAFF | TGTGCCAGCAGCTTGGGACAGGGGAAGGGTGAAGCTTTCTTT
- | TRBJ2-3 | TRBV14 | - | CASSQVGGGADTQYF | TGTGCCAGCAGCCAGGTGGGAGGAGGGGCAGATACGCAGTATTTT
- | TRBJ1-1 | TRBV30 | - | CAWSWGSTEAFF | TGTGCCTGGAGCTGGGGATCCACTGAAGCTTTCTTT
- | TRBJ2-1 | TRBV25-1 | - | CASSKVGDHYNEQFF | TGTGCCAGCAGTAAGGTGGGCGACCACTACAATGAGCAGTTCTTC
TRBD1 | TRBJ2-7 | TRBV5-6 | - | CASSFGTGGYEQYF | TGTGCCAGCAGCTTCGGGACAGGGGGCTACGAGCAGTACTTC
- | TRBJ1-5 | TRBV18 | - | CASSRQNQPQHF | TGTGCCAGCTCACGGCAAAACCAGCCCCAGCATTTT
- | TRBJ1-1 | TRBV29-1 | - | CSVGWGGNTEAFF | TGCAGCGTTGGGTGGGGGGGAAACACTGAAGCTTTCTTT
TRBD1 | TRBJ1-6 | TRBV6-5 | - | CASTQTGFNSPLHF | TGTGCCAGCACCCAGACAGGGTTTAATTCACCCCTCCACTTT
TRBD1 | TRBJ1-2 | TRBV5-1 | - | CASRDRGQDGYTF | TGCGCCAGCAGGGACAGGGGGCAAGATGGCTACACCTTC
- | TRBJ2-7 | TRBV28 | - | CASRDSSSYEQYF | TGTGCCAGCAGGGACAGCTCCTCCTACGAGCAGTACTTC
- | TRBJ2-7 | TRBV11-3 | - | CASSFRGSYEQYF | TGTGCCAGCAGCTTCAGGGGCTCCTACGAGCAGTACTTC
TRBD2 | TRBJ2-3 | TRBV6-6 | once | CASRTSGGGSDTQYF | TGTGCCAGTAGGACTAGCGGGGGGGGTTCAGATACGCAGTATTTT
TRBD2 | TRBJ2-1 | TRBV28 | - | CASSTLAGGPYNEQFF | TGTGCCAGCAGTACGCTAGCGGGAGGACCTTACAATGAGCAGTTCTTC
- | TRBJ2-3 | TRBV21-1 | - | CASPLQGVGTDTQYF | TGTGCCAGCCCATTACAGGGGGTGGGCACAGATACGCAGTATTTT
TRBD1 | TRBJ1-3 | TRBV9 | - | CASSVLTGGRNTIYF | TGTGCCAGCAGCGTACTAACAGGGGGCAGAAACACCATATATTTT
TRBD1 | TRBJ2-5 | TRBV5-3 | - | CARSLETGDQETQYF | TGTGCCAGAAGCTTGGAGACAGGGGACCAAGAGACCCAGTACTTC
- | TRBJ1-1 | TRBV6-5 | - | CASTAEANTEAFF | TGTGCCAGCACTGCGGAGGCGAACACTGAAGCTTTCTTT
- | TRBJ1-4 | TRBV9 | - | CASSGDNNEKLFF | TGTGCCAGCAGCGGGGACAATAATGAAAAACTGTTTTTT
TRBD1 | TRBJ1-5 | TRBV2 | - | CASMGQYNQPQHF | TGTGCCAGCATGGGACAGTACAATCAGCCCCAGCATTTT
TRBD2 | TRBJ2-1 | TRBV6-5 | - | CASSPSGRAYNEQFF | TGTGCCAGCAGCCCCAGCGGGAGGGCCTACAATGAGCAGTTCTTC
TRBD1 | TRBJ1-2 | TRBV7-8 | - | CASSSRDRAFYGYTF | TGTGCCAGCAGCTCCCGGGACAGGGCGTTCTATGGCTACACCTTC
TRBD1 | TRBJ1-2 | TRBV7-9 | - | CASSPRTGRNYGYTF | TGTGCCAGCAGCCCCCGGACAGGGCGAAACTATGGCTACACCTTC
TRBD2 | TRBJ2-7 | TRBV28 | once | CASSFVLAENYEQYF | TGTGCCAGCAGTTTTGTACTAGCGGAGAACTACGAGCAGTACTTC